This T cell receptor beta chain was identified in a study of T cells after yellow fever vaccination. General study findings and limits: Most primary-vaccination clones recurred post-booster (roughly 96% CD4, roughly 91% CD8). The secondary T-cell response peaked on day 5, not day 15, but was weaker.

5'RACE template switching generated TCR cDNA, adding a universal primer site and UMIs. TCRdb called the 5' RACE reads again in MiXCR, with one record for every CDR3 protein. The sample holds more than 80,000 distinct CDR3 sequences, roughly 6% seen once. This clonotype has a count of ten or more. The antigen remains unidentified. Germline CDR1 MNHEY, CDR2 SVGEGT. This CDR3 spans 15 amino acids. V lost 0 bases and J lost 1, with 8 bases in between. The clonotype was recovered from a man younger than 35 who received the YFV17D yellow fever vaccine. J is TRBJ2-3 and V is TRBV6-2 or TRBV6-3; D is uncertain. The material sequenced was CD8+ T cells sorted from PBMCs, taken 10 days after the yellow fever booster vaccination. The CDR3 DNA sequence: TGTGCCAGCAGTTACTCCCTAAGACGCACAGATACGCAGTATTTT. This gives the protein CASSYSLRRTDTQYF.